The 4 T cell receptor beta chains presented below share a single source sample, sequenced in a study of blood T cell repertoires in COVID-19. TCRdb's copy holds only in-frame clones and misses some; the assay was immunoSEQ multiplex PCR. Of around 340,000 clones in the sample, 80% to 90% are singletons; the top ten hold around 4.5%. The sequencing sample was made of PBMCs or T cells enriched from blood (not recorded which). The receptor set was obtained from a woman between 40 and 55 years old with acute COVID-19.

The rearrangement links TRBV28 to TRBJ2-5, with TRBD1 matching 8 bases. Trimming at V came to 6 bases and at J to 1 base, leaving 13 bases not matched to a gene. Germline loops: CDR1 MDHEN, CDR2 SYDVKM. The CDR3 is 17 amino acids. CDR3 nucleotide sequence: TGTGCCAGCAGACACCCTCGGGGACAGGCAATCCAAGAGACCCAGTACTTC. This encodes CASRHPRGQAIQETQYF.

The chain couples TRBV5-5 to TRBJ2-7; no clear D. Per the germline V gene, CDR1 is SGHKS and CDR2 is YYEKEE (reference sequence). Trimming shortened V by 4 bases and J by 4 bases, and 18 bases separated the two germline ends. This CDR3 spans 15 amino acids. CDR3 protein: CASSPESVSRYEQYF. Here the CDR3 DNA reads TGTGCCAGCAGCCCGGAGAGTGTCAGCCGGTACGAGCAGTACTTC. Full variable domain (rest looked up from reference TRBV5-5 and TRBJ2-7): DAGVTQSPTHLIKTRGQQVTLRCSPISGHKSVSWYQQVLGQGPQFIFQYYEKEERGRGNFPDRFSARQFPNYSSELNVNALLLGDSALYLCASSPESVSRYEQYFGPGTRLTVT.

V and J are TRBV28 and TRBJ1-5; D is ambiguous. V lost 9 bases and J lost 3, with 9 bases in between. CDR1 and CDR2 from the germline V gene are MDHEN and SYDVKM. CDR3 size: 12 residues. CDR3 sequence reads: CASRENNQPQHF. The DNA for the CDR3 is TGTGCCAGTAGGGAGAACAATCAGCCCCAGCATTTT.

The chain couples TRBV5-8 to TRBJ2-1, with 9 positions matching TRBD1. The CDR3 length is 15 residues. CDR1 and CDR2 from the germline V gene are SGHTS and YDEGEE. V shed 4 bases and J 4 bases; nucleotides not matched to a gene: 6. The CDR3 DNA sequence: TGTGCCAGCAGCGACGGACAGGGGCGGTACAATGAGCAGTTCTTC. Amino acids: CASSDGQGRYNEQFF.